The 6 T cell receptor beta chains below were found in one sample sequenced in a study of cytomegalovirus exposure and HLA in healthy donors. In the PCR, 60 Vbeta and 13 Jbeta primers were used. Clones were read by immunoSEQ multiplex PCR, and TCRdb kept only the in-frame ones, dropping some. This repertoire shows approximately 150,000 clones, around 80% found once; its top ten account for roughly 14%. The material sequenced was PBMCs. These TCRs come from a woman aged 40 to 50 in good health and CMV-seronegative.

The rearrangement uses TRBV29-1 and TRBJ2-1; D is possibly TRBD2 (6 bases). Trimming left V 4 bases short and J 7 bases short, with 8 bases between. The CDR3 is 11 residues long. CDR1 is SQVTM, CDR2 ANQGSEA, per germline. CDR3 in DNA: TGCAGCGTTGGGGACTTGAATGAGCAGTTCTTC. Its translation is CSVGDLNEQFF.

In nucleotides, the CDR3 is TGTGCCAGCAGCTCGTTAAACAGGGGAATGGGGGATACGCAGTATTTT. Its translation is CASSSLNRGMGDTQYF. The chain couples TRBV7-2 to TRBJ2-3, with 7 bases matching TRBD1. V trimming: 4 bases; J trimming: 6 bases; junction bases outside the gene matches: 13. Germline CDR1 reads SGHTA; CDR2 reads FQGNSA. The CDR3 runs to 16 residues. Complete variable domain (other parts from reference TRBV7-2 and TRBJ2-3): GAGVSQSPSNKVTEKGKDVELRCDPISGHTALYWYRQSLGQGLEFLIYFQGNSAPDKSGLPSDRFSAERTGGSVSTLTIQRTQQEDSAVYLCASSSLNRGMGDTQYFGPGTRLTVL.

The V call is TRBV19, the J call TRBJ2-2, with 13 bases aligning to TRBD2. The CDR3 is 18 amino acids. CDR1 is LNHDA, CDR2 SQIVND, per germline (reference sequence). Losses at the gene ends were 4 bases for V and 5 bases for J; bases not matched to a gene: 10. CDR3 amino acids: CASSTLRLAGGRTGELFF. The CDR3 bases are TGTGCCAGTAGTACTCTCCGACTAGCGGGAGGAAGAACCGGGGAGCTGTTTTTT.

CDR3 sequence reads: CASSLHSGRETQYF. CDR3 coding DNA: TGCGCCAGCAGCTTGCATTCAGGTCGAGAGACCCAGTACTTC. The rearrangement links TRBV5-1 to TRBJ2-5; D is uncertain. Trimming cost V 1 base and J 4 bases, with 11 bases left between them. The CDR3 is made up of 14 amino acids. Germline CDR1 and CDR2: SGHRS and YFSETQ.

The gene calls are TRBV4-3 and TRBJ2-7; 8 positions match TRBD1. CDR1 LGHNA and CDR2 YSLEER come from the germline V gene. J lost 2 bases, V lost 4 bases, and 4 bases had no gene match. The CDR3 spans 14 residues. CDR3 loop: CASSPGTGAYEQYF. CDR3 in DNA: TGCGCCAGCAGCCCCGGGACAGGCGCCTACGAGCAGTACTTC.

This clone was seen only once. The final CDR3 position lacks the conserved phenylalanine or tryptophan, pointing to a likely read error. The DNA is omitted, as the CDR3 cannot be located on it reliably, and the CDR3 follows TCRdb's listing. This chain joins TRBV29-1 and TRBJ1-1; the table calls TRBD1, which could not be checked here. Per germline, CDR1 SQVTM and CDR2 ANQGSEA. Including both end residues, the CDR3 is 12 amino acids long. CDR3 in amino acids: CSVDWGQGQASC.